A selection of T cell receptor beta chains follows, all from one sample in a study of T cell responses to AZD1222 COVID-19 vaccine. The method was immunoSEQ multiplex PCR; TCRdb's version includes in-frame clones alone and lacks a portion of them. This table has some 130,000 clones, about 93% appearing once. This specimen consisted of peripheral blood, obtained 28 days after the second AZD1222 dose. These receptors came from an adult who received the AZD1222 COVID-19 vaccine. Each CDR3 is given with its conserved first and last residue. A D gene is named only where the DNA matches it firmly.

>14|-|TRBJ1-1|TRBV3-1/TRBV3-2
CASRPQGVNTEAFF
>14|-|TRBJ1-2|TRBV6-6
CASRGTGSNYGYTF
>15|-|TRBJ1-2|TRBV6-5
CASSYGQYANYGYTF
>12|-|TRBJ2-7|TRBV28
CASSLYTYEQYF
>11|-|TRBJ1-3|TRBV10-1
CATTGLITIYF
>15|-|TRBJ1-3|TRBV5-5
CASSPDRSSGNTIYF
>18|TRBD2|TRBJ2-3|TRBV24-1
CATSLSGLAGVHTDTQYF
>14|TRBD1|TRBJ1-6|TRBV27
CASSQGTGFSPLHF
>14|-|TRBJ1-1|TRBV7-9
CASSLVRLNTEAFF
>14|-|TRBJ1-5|TRBV3-1/TRBV3-2
CASSQDLRGQPQHF
>14|-|TRBJ1-5|TRBV4-3
CASSQLRFGQPQHF
>11|TRBD2|TRBJ2-7|TRBV25-1
CASSEGGFPYF
>15|-|TRBJ2-1|TRBV11-2
CASSKEGLAFNEQFF
>15|-|TRBJ2-3|TRBV5-1
CASRRGGSSTDTQYF
>14|-|TRBJ2-3|TRBV6-4
CASSERGDTDTQYF
>14|-|TRBJ2-5|TRBV11-1
CASSPIGFQETQYF
>13|-|TRBJ2-3|TRBV11-2
CASSRRETDTQYF
>16|-|TRBJ1-6|TRBV2
CASSLGWDPRNSPLHF
>18|-|TRBJ1-1|TRBV7-2
CASSSLGGHQFGATEAFF
>12|TRBD1|TRBJ1-2|TRBV12-3/TRBV12-4
CATEGQGVGYTF